The 12 T cell receptor beta chains below all came from one sample that was sequenced in a study of cytomegalovirus exposure and HLA in healthy donors. PCR used 60 Vbeta primers and 13 Jbeta primers. The repertoire was sequenced with immunoSEQ multiplex PCR; TCRdb's copy has only in-frame clones and lacks some. The profile shows roughly 74,000 clones, 78% of them singletons. The sequenced material came from PBMCs. These receptors were collected from a man aged 35 to 55 in good health and CMV-seronegative.

This clone was seen more than once but under ten times. This chain connects TRBV7-3 to TRBJ1-2; tentatively, D is TRBD1 (5 bases). CDR1 SGHTA and CDR2 FQGTGA come from the germline V gene. The CDR3 runs 15 residues. V lost 4 bases to trimming and J lost 8 bases, with 20 bases between them. This CDR3 is CASSSQGGRVGGYTF. The CDR3 DNA is TGTGCCAGCAGCTCCCAAGGCGGCAGGGTGGGGGGCTACACCTTC.

V usage is TRBV5-1 and J usage is TRBJ2-5, with 11 bases aligning to TRBD2. This CDR3 is built from 20 residues. Trimming cost V 7 bases and J 2 bases; bases outside gene matches: 22. The germline gives CDR1 SGHRS, CDR2 YFSETQ. CDR3 sequence reads: CASRKGTSGVGGNEQETQYF. In nucleotides, the CDR3 is TGCGCCAGCCGGAAGGGGACTAGCGGAGTGGGTGGAAATGAACAAGAGACCCAGTACTTC.

The chain joins TRBV7-9 to TRBJ2-5; D is possibly TRBD1 (6 bases). The germline V gene encodes CDR1 SEHNR and CDR2 FQNEAQ (reference sequence). Trimming removed 3 bases from V and 3 bases from J, with 11 bases in between. CDR3 length: 14 amino acids. CDR3 DNA sequence: TGTGCCAGCAGCTTGGGGGCATACGAAGAGACCCAGTACTTC. Protein: CASSLGAYEETQYF.

This clone showed up just once. The chain employs TRBV2 and TRBJ2-6; D not resolved. V was pared by 4 bases and J by 5 bases, with 9 bases between. This CDR3 region has 14 residues. Germline V CDR1 and CDR2: SNHLY, FYNNEI. CDR3 in DNA: TGTGCCAGCAGTGGAGGAAGTAGGGCCAACGTCCTGACTTTC. Its translation: CASSGGSRANVLTF.

The V call is TRBV5-5, the J call TRBJ2-1, with 7 bases identical to TRBD2. Germline CDR1 reads SGHKS; CDR2 reads YYEKEE (reference sequence). V lost 0 bases and J lost 3; bases outside the gene matches: 3. CDR3 size: 15 residues. The CDR3 is CASSLAGTIYNEQFF. The DNA of the CDR3 is TGTGCCAGCAGCTTGGCCGGGACTATCTACAATGAGCAGTTCTTC. Based on the CDR3 plus reference TRBV5-5 and TRBJ2-1, the full variable domain is DAGVTQSPTHLIKTRGQQVTLRCSPISGHKSVSWYQQVLGQGPQFIFQYYEKEERGRGNFPDRFSARQFPNYSSELNVNALLLGDSALYLCASSLAGTIYNEQFFGPGTRLTVL.

The rearrangement joins TRBV29-1 to TRBJ2-1; D is unclear. The CDR3 totals 11 residues. Trimming pared 4 bases from V and 3 bases from J, leaving 4 bases between. Germline V gives CDR1 SQVTM, CDR2 ANQGSEA. The CDR3 loop reads CSVGHYNEQFF. CDR3 DNA: TGCAGCGTTGGACACTACAATGAGCAGTTCTTC.

The chain combines TRBV5-1 with TRBJ2-7, with 8 bases matching TRBD1. The CDR3 extends over 16 amino acids. J lost 6 bases, V lost 3 bases, and 14 bases had no gene match. Germline V gives CDR1 SGHRS, CDR2 YFSETQ. The CDR3 DNA is TGCGCCAGCAGCTGGGGGACAGGATCGGGGGCGAGCGAGCAGTACTTC. This gives the protein CASSWGTGSGASEQYF.

This clone occurred a few times. The rearrangement uses TRBV30 and TRBJ1-1, with D hard to call. V lost 3 bases to trimming and J lost 4 bases, with 9 bases between them. From germline, CDR1 is GTSNPN and CDR2 SVGIG (reference sequence). This CDR3 has 12 residues. CDR3 region: CAWSLLFTEAFF. The CDR3 region has the DNA TGTGCCTGGAGCCTTCTATTCACTGAAGCTTTCTTT.

This chain connects TRBV11-2 to TRBJ2-7, with 8 bases identical to TRBD2. CDR1 is SGHAT, CDR2 FQNNGV, per germline. V shed 4 bases and J 3 bases; nucleotides not matched to a gene: 8. The CDR3 consists of 15 residues. The CDR3 sequence: CASSSLSGGLYEQYF. CDR3 nucleotide sequence: TGTGCCAGCAGCTCCCTCTCGGGGGGGCTCTACGAGCAGTACTTC.

The sample holds one count of this clone. The chain links TRBV6-1 to TRBJ2-7; 7 bases line up with TRBD2. The CDR3 has 9 amino acids. CDR1 and CDR2 from the germline V gene are MNHNS and SASEGT. The trim removed 10 bases at V and 10 bases at J, leaving 4 bases unmatched. In DNA form, the CDR3 reads TGTGCCACCGCGGGAGTTCAGTACTTC. Protein: CATAGVQYF.

The chain couples TRBV11-3 to TRBJ1-1; 10 bases line up with TRBD1. The V segment lost 5 bases and the J segment 0 bases; nucleotides outside the gene matches: 3. Germline CDR1 SGHNT, CDR2 YENEEA. The CDR3 runs 15 residues. CDR3 loop: CASSRTGGMNTEAFF. The CDR3, as DNA: TGTGCCAGCAGCCGGACAGGGGGTATGAACACTGAAGCTTTCTTT. Full variable domain (missing parts from reference TRBV11-3 and TRBJ1-1): EAGVVQSPRYKIIEKKQPVAFWCNPISGHNTLYWYLQNLGQGPELLIRYENEEAVDDSQLPKDRFSAERLKGVDSTLKIQPAELGDSAVYLCASSRTGGMNTEAFFGQGTRLTVV.

The rearrangement uses TRBV27 and TRBJ2-5, with TRBD2 matching 9 bases. The J call may be incorrect, as the DNA end agrees better with TRBJ2-7. From germline, CDR1 is MNHEY and CDR2 SMNVEV (reference sequence). The CDR3 totals 14 residues. The CDR3 bases are TGTGCCAGCAGTTCAGGCGGGAGGGTAAACGAGCAGTACTTC. It yields the protein CASSSGGRVNEQYF.